This TCR beta chain came from a study of blood T cell repertoires in COVID-19. Study information: Acute and convalescent COVID-19 samples came from the United States, Italy and Spain. PBMCs, B-cell-depleted T cells, or T cells provided the cDNA or gDNA that made up the material.

From germline, CDR1 is KGHSH and CDR2 LQKENI. Germline trimming cut 4 bases from V and 2 bases from J; bases unmatched to any gene: 8. The CDR3 runs to 16 residues. In the authors' methods: The assay estimated nucleated cells by amplifying reference gene primers. The repertoire was sequenced with immunoSEQ multiplex PCR; TCRdb's copy has only in-frame clones and lacks some. V and J calls and clone size are copied from that table; D and trimming were computed from the DNA. The profile shows 260,000 or so clones, approximately 88% of them singletons. Source material: peripheral blood. The chain has TRBV18 and TRBJ2-3, with 8 bases fitting TRBD2. The TCR comes from a man between 18 and 29 years old with active or convalescent COVID-19. CDR3 residues: CASSQGTSGLTDTQYF. For the CDR3, the DNA is TGTGCCAGCTCACAGGGAACTAGCGGCCTCACAGATACGCAGTATTTT.